One and the same sample provided the 8 T cell receptor beta chains below, sequenced in a study of blood T cell repertoires in COVID-19. Assay: immunoSEQ multiplex PCR; the TCRdb copy retains only in-frame clones and omits some. The top ten hold roughly 14% of the sample, which has around 290,000 clones, 80% to 90% seen once. The sample comprised peripheral blood. The receptors stem from a woman in her seventies with COVID-19, enrolled during active disease.

The V gene is TRBV29-1, the J gene TRBJ2-7, with unresolved D. V was shortened by 0 bases and J by 0 bases, with 6 bases between the two germline ends. Germline assignment: CDR1 SQVTM and CDR2 ANQGSEA. There are 13 residues in the CDR3. CDR3 sequence reads: CSVEERSSYEQYF. The CDR3 DNA sequence: TGCAGCGTTGAAGAACGGTCCTCCTACGAGCAGTACTTC.

This clone appeared a single time. The chain links TRBV2 to TRBJ2-7, with 8 bases matching TRBD2. The germline CDR1 and CDR2 sequences are SNHLY and FYNNEI. Losses at the gene ends were 7 bases for V and 1 base for J; bases not matched to a gene: 12. This CDR3 has 16 residues. CDR3 sequence: CASIPPGGETSYEQYF. The CDR3 DNA is TGTGCCAGCATCCCCCCGGGAGGGGAAACTTCCTACGAGCAGTACTTC. The full variable domain, rest sourced from reference TRBV2 and TRBJ2-7, is EPEVTQTPSHQVTQMGQEVILRCVPISNHLYFYWYRQILGQKVEFLVSFYNNEISEKSEIFDDQFSVERPDGSNFTLKIRSTKLEDSAMYFCASIPPGGETSYEQYFGPGTRLTVT.

This clone was seen a single time. This rearrangement joins TRBV3-1 (or the pseudogene TRBV3-2) to TRBJ2-4, with TRBD2 matching 7 bases. Germline trimming cut 4 bases from V and 1 base from J; bases unmatched to any gene: 7. The germline V gene has CDR1 LGHDT and CDR2 YNNKEL (reference sequence). CDR3 size: 16 residues. This CDR3 is CASSPFGRGAKNIQYF. The CDR3 bases are TGTGCCAGCAGCCCGTTCGGGCGGGGGGCCAAAAACATTCAGTACTTC.

CDR3 coding DNA: TGCAGCGTTGGTCGAGCGGGGGGACAAGAGACCCAGTACTTC. Protein product: CSVGRAGGQETQYF. The V and J genes are TRBV29-1 and TRBJ2-5; the match to TRBD2 covers 9 bases. This CDR3 spans 14 amino acids. The V segment lost 4 bases and the J segment 2 bases; nucleotides outside the gene matches: 5. The V gene's germline CDR1 is SQVTM and CDR2 ANQGSEA.

The chain is built from TRBV30 and TRBJ1-1; D is unclear. CDR3 length: 13 amino acids. In germline, CDR1 is GTSNPN, CDR2 SVGIG (reference sequence). V was cut by 2 bases and J by 5 bases, with 12 bases left in between. The CDR3 sequence is CAWSPFGWTEAFF. The CDR3 DNA reads as TGTGCCTGGAGTCCTTTCGGGTGGACTGAAGCTTTCTTT.

This sequence joins TRBV11-2 and TRBJ2-1, with D possibly matching TRBD2 (6 bases). The V end was cut by 2 bases, the J end by 5 bases, with 10 bases between. The germline V gene encodes CDR1 SGHAT and CDR2 FQNNGV. CDR3 length: 14 residues. The CDR3 loop reads CASSLSGLNNEQFF. Here the CDR3 DNA reads TGTGCCAGCAGCTTAAGTGGACTAAACAATGAGCAGTTCTTC.

In regard to this clone: No DNA is shown, since the ends of the CDR3 on it are uncertain; the CDR3 is the one TCRdb lists. The chain carries TRBV24-1 and TRBJ2-1; the table names TRBD2, a call not compared with the DNA. The CDR3 length equals 15 residues, ends included. Germline values: CDR1 KGHDR, CDR2 SFDVKD. CDR3 amino acids: CATSDLGTGYNEQFF.

CDR3 region: CASSLRDITYEQYF. CDR3 coding DNA: TGTGCCAGCAGCCTCCGGGACATAACCTACGAGCAGTACTTC. The J gene is TRBJ2-7, the V gene TRBV2; tentatively, D is TRBD1 (6 bases). The V end lost 6 bases, the J end lost 2 bases, and 14 bases lay between the germline ends. This CDR3 contains 14 residues. Germline CDR1 SNHLY, CDR2 FYNNEI.